The clone carrying this T cell receptor beta chain occurred once. Antigen unknown. The data stem from a study of OX40 agonist ivuxolimab in advanced cancers. Study details: Patients were treated with ivuxolimab, an agonistic anti-OX40 (CD134) antibody. At 82.7% male, the cohort had a mean age of 60 years, ranging from about 23 to 80.

In germline, CDR1 is MNHEY, CDR2 SVGAGI. The CDR3 extends over 14 amino acids. Trimming at V came to 7 bases and at J to 8 bases, leaving 8 bases not matched to a gene. Overall study results and limits: Not determined was the antigen specificity of the expanded peripheral T cells.

Profiled with immunoSEQ multiplex PCR; TCRdb holds only in-frame clones, not every one. The top ten hold approximately 2.1% of the sample, which has some 70,000 clones, 86% seen once. The sequences come from CD4+ or CD8+ T cells sorted from blood, collected in a trial of the OX40 agonist ivuxolimab. The sequence was collected from an adult with an advanced solid tumor such as melanoma, head and neck, liver or kidney cancer. The chain employs TRBV6-5 and TRBJ2-1; 10 bases line up with TRBD2. Here the CDR3 reads CASTISGRRDEQFF. CDR3 coding DNA: TGTGCCAGCACTATTAGCGGGAGGAGGGATGAGCAGTTCTTC.